These 19 T cell receptor beta chains were all obtained from the same sample, sequenced in a study of identical twins. TCRdb used MiXCR to reprocess the 5' RACE reads, holding one entry per CDR3 protein. Here the sample spans hundreds of thousands of distinct CDR3 sequences, around 7% being singletons. The sample also formed part of further work on yellow fever vaccine responses in identical twins.

The sequenced sample was memory (CD45RO+) T cells sorted from blood. The receptors stem from a woman younger than 35 in good health.

The chain is built from TRBV9 and TRBJ2-7, with TRBD1 matching 9 bases. The trim removed 0 bases at V and 5 bases at J, leaving 12 bases unmatched. Germline lookup yields CDR1 SGDLS and CDR2 YYNGEE. The CDR3 sequence is 17 residues long. CDR3 bases: TGTGCCAGCAGCGTAGCAGGCGGGGCGACAGGGGGAGACGAGCAGTACTTC. Translation: CASSVAGGATGGDEQYF.

The gene calls are TRBV7-9 and TRBJ2-5; possible D gene TRBD1, 6 bases. Between the trimmed V and J ends, which lost 5 bases and 5 bases, there was a span of 18 bases. The germline CDR1 and CDR2 sequences are SEHNR and FQNEAQ (reference sequence). This CDR3 spans 15 amino acids. In nucleotides, the CDR3 is TGTGCCAGCAGCACGAGCAGGGGCTCACGGGAGACCCAGTACTTC. Translated: CASSTSRGSRETQYF.

The chain employs TRBV20-1 and TRBJ2-3; TRBD2 is a possible D gene (5 bases). CDR3 length: 14 residues. In germline, CDR1 is DFQATT, CDR2 SNEGSKA (reference sequence). Trimming pared 5 bases from V and 7 bases from J, leaving 19 bases between. The CDR3: CSAEGPGSWNTQYF. CDR3 DNA sequence: TGCAGTGCTGAGGGCCCTGGATCGTGGAATACGCAGTATTTT.

This clonotype was seen a few times. The chain joins TRBV18 to TRBJ1-1; TRBD1 is a possible D gene (6 bases). This CDR3 has 15 amino acids. V was cut by 0 bases and J by 1 base, with 9 bases left in between. CDR1 and CDR2 from the germline V gene are KGHSH and LQKENI. CDR3 sequence (DNA): TGTGCCAGCTCACCACCTAACAGGGAGAACACTGAAGCTTTCTTT. Residues: CASSPPNRENTEAFF.

This clonotype was seen more than once but under ten times. The V and J genes are TRBV20-1 and TRBJ2-3; D not resolved. This CDR3 region has 13 residues. Trimming left V 1 base short and J 2 bases short, with 7 bases between. CDR1 and CDR2 from the germline V gene are DFQATT and SNEGSKA (reference sequence). CDR3 nucleotides: TGCAGTGCTAGAGGGCTAGTCACAGATACGCAGTATTTT. Protein sequence: CSARGLVTDTQYF.

This clonotype was detected ten times or more. The rearrangement uses TRBV28 and TRBJ1-5, with a tentative D call TRBD1 (6 bases). Germline CDR1 MDHEN, CDR2 SYDVKM. The CDR3 has 14 residues. Trimming cost V 3 bases and J 8 bases, with 14 bases left between them. CDR3 in amino acids: CASSFQGQAKPQHF. The CDR3 region has the DNA TGTGCCAGCAGTTTTCAGGGGCAGGCAAAGCCCCAGCATTTT.

The chain combines TRBV14 with TRBJ2-2; D not certain. From germline, CDR1 is SGHDN and CDR2 FVKESK. V shed 0 bases and J shed 2 bases, with 16 bases lying between them. The CDR3 extends over 18 amino acids. The CDR3 sequence: CASSQDQGALGNTGELFF. CDR3 DNA: TGTGCCAGCAGCCAAGATCAAGGCGCGCTAGGCAACACCGGGGAGCTGTTTTTT.

This clonotype was seen a few times. This chain connects TRBV9 to TRBJ2-5; no clear D gene. Germline CDR1 reads SGDLS; CDR2 reads YYNGEE. The V gene lost 5 bases and the J gene lost 4 bases, with 15 bases spanning the gap. CDR3 size: 14 residues. The CDR3 loop reads CASSRPGPGETQYF. The DNA of the CDR3 is TGTGCCAGCAGTCGGCCGGGCCCCGGAGAGACCCAGTACTTC. Filled out from reference TRBV9 and TRBJ2-5, the complete variable domain reads DSGVTQTPKHLITATGQRVTLRCSPRSGDLSVYWYQQSLDQGLQFLIQYYNGEERAKGNILERFSAQQFPDLHSELNLSSLELGDSALYFCASSRPGPGETQYFGPGTRLLVL.

The chain is built from TRBV7-8 and TRBJ2-1; no firm D call. Trimming left V 0 bases short and J 0 bases short, with 12 bases between. The CDR3 covers 17 residues. The germline CDR1 and CDR2 sequences are SGHVS and FQNEAQ. CDR3 loop: CASSLAIPTISYNEQFF. CDR3 DNA: TGTGCCAGCAGCTTAGCGATCCCTACAATCTCCTACAATGAGCAGTTCTTC.

The chain employs TRBV20-1 and TRBJ1-2; 7 bases map to TRBD1. The CDR3 loop spans 13 amino acids. The germline V gene has CDR1 DFQATT and CDR2 SNEGSKA (reference sequence). Germline trimming cut 3 bases from V and 4 bases from J; bases unmatched to any gene: 5. The CDR3 coding sequence is TGCAGTGCTAGGGACAGGATCTTCTATGGCTACACCTTC. Amino acids: CSARDRIFYGYTF.

This clonotype occurred many times. The chain employs TRBV29-1 and TRBJ2-1, with 9 positions matching TRBD2. The germline V gene encodes CDR1 SQVTM and CDR2 ANQGSEA. The CDR3 sequence is 18 residues long. Germline trimming cut 2 bases from V and 9 bases from J; bases unmatched to any gene: 20. CDR3 DNA sequence: TGCAGCGTTGAAAGTTCTAGCGGGGACCTAGGAAGGTTTGGTGAGCAGTTCTTC. This gives the protein CSVESSSGDLGRFGEQFF.

This clonotype was detected ten times or more. The genes are TRBV28 and TRBJ2-4; perhaps TRBD1 as D (6 bases). CDR1 MDHEN and CDR2 SYDVKM come from the germline V gene. Trimming pared 8 bases from V and 2 bases from J, leaving 19 bases between. CDR3 length: 16 amino acids. DNA of the CDR3: TGTGCCAGCGGACGACAGGATTTAGTAACCAAAAACATTCAGTACTTC. Protein sequence: CASGRQDLVTKNIQYF.

The V call is TRBV7-9, the J call TRBJ2-3, with 7 bases identical to TRBD1. This CDR3 spans 16 amino acids. Germline values: CDR1 SEHNR, CDR2 FQNEAQ (reference sequence). After removal of 5 bases from V and 0 bases from J, the junction contained 8 bases not matched to a gene. The CDR3 spells CASSQDRRTSTDTQYF. DNA for the CDR3: TGTGCCAGCAGCCAGGACAGGCGAACTAGCACAGATACGCAGTATTTT.

The chain joins TRBV20-1 to TRBJ2-7, with 11 positions matching TRBD2. CDR1 DFQATT and CDR2 SNEGSKA come from the germline V gene (reference sequence). V shed 3 bases, J shed 6 bases, and the junction held 10 bases outside the gene matches. The CDR3 runs to 15 residues. CDR3 region: CSARDGLAGGPEQYV. The CDR3 nucleotides read TGCAGTGCTAGGGACGGGCTAGCGGGGGGTCCCGAGCAGTACGTC.

This clonotype appeared a few times. The chain combines TRBV5-5 with TRBJ2-4; possibly TRBD1 for D (6 bases). V gave up 3 bases and J gave up 4 bases, with 14 bases separating them. The CDR3 consists of 15 residues. Germline V gives CDR1 SGHKS, CDR2 YYEKEE (reference sequence). The CDR3 protein is CASSSLRDTKNIQYF. CDR3 DNA: TGTGCCAGCAGCTCACTCCGGGACACTAAAAACATTCAGTACTTC. The full variable domain, in which reference TRBV5-5 and TRBJ2-4 provide the parts outside the CDR3, is DAGVTQSPTHLIKTRGQQVTLRCSPISGHKSVSWYQQVLGQGPQFIFQYYEKEERGRGNFPDRFSARQFPNYSSELNVNALLLGDSALYLCASSSLRDTKNIQYFGAGTRLSVL.

On this clonotype itself: A junction end diverges from the germline sequence, so it may reflect a read error. The V gene is TRBV20-1, the J gene TRBJ2-1, with D possibly being TRBD2 (6 bases). Germline CDR1 reads DFQATT; CDR2 reads SNEGSKA (reference sequence). The CDR3 covers 16 residues. The CDR3 reads CCARNDLGLEYNEQFF. The CDR3 DNA sequence: TGCTGTGCTAGAAACGATCTGGGACTCGAATACAATGAGCAGTTCTTC.

A few counts support this clonotype. The chain couples TRBV9 to TRBJ2-5; possible D gene TRBD2, 6 bases. The germline gives CDR1 SGDLS, CDR2 YYNGEE. V dropped 1 base and J dropped 3 bases, with 22 bases sitting between them. CDR3 length: 18 residues. CDR3 region: CASSVSPVGGGLKETQYF. CDR3 nucleotide sequence: TGTGCCAGCAGCGTAAGTCCGGTTGGGGGAGGATTAAAAGAGACCCAGTACTTC.

The sample holds a few counts of this clonotype. The V and J genes are TRBV21-1 and TRBJ2-2; TRBD1 is the table's D call and was not checked against the DNA. TRBV21-1 is termed a pseudogene. This CDR3 has 15 residues. CDR3 in amino acids: CASSKRATDTGELFF. For the CDR3, the DNA is TGTGCCAGCAGCAAAAGGGCGACAGACACCGGGGAGCTGTTTTTT.

This sequence joins TRBV3-1 and TRBJ2-3; TRBD1 is a possible D gene (5 bases). The V end lost 8 bases, the J end lost 5 bases, and 11 bases lay between the germline ends. CDR3 size: 12 residues. Germline CDR1 LGHDT, CDR2 YNNKEL (reference sequence). CDR3 bases: TGTGCCAGCCCATGGACACAAGATACGCAGTATTTT. It codes for CASPWTQDTQYF.